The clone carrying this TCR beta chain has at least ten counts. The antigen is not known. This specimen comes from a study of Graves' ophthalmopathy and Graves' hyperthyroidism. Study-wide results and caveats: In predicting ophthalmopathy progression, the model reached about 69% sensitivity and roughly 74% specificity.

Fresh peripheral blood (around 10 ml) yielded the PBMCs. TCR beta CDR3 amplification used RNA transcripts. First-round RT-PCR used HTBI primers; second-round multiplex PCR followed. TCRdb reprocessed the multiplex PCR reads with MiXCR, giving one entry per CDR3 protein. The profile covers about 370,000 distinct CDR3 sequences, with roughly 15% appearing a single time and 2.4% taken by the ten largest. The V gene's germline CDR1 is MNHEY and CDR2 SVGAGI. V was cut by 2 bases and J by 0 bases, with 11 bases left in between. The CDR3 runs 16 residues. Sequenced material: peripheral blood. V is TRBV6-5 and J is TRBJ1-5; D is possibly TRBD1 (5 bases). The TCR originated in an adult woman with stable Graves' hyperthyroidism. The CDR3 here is CASSYVGVGSNQPQHF. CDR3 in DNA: TGTGCCAGCAGTTACGTAGGGGTGGGTAGCAATCAGCCCCAGCATTTT.